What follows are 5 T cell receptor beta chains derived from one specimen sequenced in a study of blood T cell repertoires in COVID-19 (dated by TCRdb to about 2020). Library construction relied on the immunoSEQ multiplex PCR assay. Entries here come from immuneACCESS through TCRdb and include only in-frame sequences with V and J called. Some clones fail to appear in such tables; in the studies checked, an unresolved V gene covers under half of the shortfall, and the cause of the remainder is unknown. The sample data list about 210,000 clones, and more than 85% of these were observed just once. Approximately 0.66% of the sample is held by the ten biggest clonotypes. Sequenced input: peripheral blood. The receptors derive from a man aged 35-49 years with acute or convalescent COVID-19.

The CDR3 DNA reads as TGTGCCAGCAGCTTAATGGCCCGTCCCAATGAGCAGTTCTTC. This translates into CASSLMARPNEQFF. This sequence joins TRBV11-3 and TRBJ2-1; D gene unclear. Germline CDR1 SGHNT, CDR2 YENEEA. The CDR3 length is 14 residues. Deletions cut 2 bases from V and 6 bases from J, with 11 bases between.

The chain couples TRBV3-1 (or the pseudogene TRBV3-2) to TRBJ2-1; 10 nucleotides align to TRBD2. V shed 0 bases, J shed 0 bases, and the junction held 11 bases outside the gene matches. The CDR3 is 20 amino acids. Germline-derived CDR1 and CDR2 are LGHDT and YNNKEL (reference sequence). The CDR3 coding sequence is TGTGCCAGCAGCCAAGATGGGGTAGCGGGAGGCCCGAGCTCCTACAATGAGCAGTTCTTC. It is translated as CASSQDGVAGGPSSYNEQFF.

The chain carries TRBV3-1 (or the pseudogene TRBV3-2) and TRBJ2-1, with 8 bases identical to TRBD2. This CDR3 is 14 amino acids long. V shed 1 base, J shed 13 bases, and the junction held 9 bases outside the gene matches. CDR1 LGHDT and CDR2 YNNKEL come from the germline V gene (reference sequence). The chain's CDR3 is CASSQGGGRGAQFF. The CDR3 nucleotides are TGTGCCAGCAGCCAAGGAGGGGGGCGGGGGGCACAGTTCTTC.

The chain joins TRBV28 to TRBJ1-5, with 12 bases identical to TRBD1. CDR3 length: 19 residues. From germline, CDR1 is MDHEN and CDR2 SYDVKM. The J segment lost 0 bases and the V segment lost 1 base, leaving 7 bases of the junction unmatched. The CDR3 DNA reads TGTGCCAGCAGTTTATTGGGGACAGGGGGCGTTAATAGCAATCAGCCCCAGCATTTT. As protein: CASSLLGTGGVNSNQPQHF.

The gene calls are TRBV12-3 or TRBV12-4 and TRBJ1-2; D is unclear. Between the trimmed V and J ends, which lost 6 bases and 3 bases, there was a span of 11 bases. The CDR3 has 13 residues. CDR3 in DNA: TGTGCCAGCAGGCCTGTGGCTCACTATGGCTACACCTTC. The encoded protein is CASRPVAHYGYTF.